This TCR beta chain was retrieved from a study of blood T cell repertoires in COVID-19. In the study overall: COVID-19 samples from acute and convalescent phases originated in the United States, Italy and Spain. PBMCs, B-cell-depleted T cells, or T cells were the source of the cDNA or gDNA that made up the material.

Per the study methods: Reference gene primer amplification gave nucleated cell count estimates. Using immunoSEQ multiplex PCR, the repertoire was profiled, and TCRdb retains in-frame clones only, with some absent. Clone size and V and J calls were adopted from that table, with D and trimming inferred from the DNA. The sample lists 80,000 to 95,000 clones; roughly 85% were seen once. This clone was counted only a few times. Trimming cost V 1 base and J 0 bases, with 6 bases left between them. Germline CDR1 and CDR2: SGHTA and FQGNSA. The CDR3 is 14 amino acids. Material for sequencing was peripheral blood. The chain couples TRBV7-2 to TRBJ2-5; D call uncertain. This TCR was sampled from an elderly man with acute or convalescent COVID-19. DNA of the CDR3: TGTGCCAGCAGCTTAGTATTGTACCAAGAGACCCAGTACTTC. Translated: CASSLVLYQETQYF. The full variable domain, with the rest looked up from reference TRBV7-2 and TRBJ2-5, is GAGVSQSPSNKVTEKGKDVELRCDPISGHTALYWYRQSLGQGLEFLIYFQGNSAPDKSGLPSDRFSAERTGGSVSTLTIQRTQQEDSAVYLCASSLVLYQETQYFGPGTRLLVL.